One T cell receptor beta chain is described in this entry. Its specificity is not known. Study processing details: ImmunoSEQ supplied junction-only sequences lacking quality scores, so filtering was different. TCRdb keeps only in-frame clones here, not all; method: immunoSEQ multiplex PCR. The V and J calls and clone size come from that table; D and trimming were worked out from the DNA. The repertoire consists of 700,000 to 950,000 clones, with approximately 97% occurring once and the leading ten covering 0.2% to 0.25%. The data were obtained in a study of shared clonotypes between healthy human individuals. Study background: The study enrolled a couple of women and a few men aged 18 to 49.

The V end lost 5 bases, the J end lost 0 bases, and 13 bases lay between the germline ends. In germline, CDR1 is SEHNR, CDR2 FQNEAQ (reference sequence). The length of the CDR3 is 15 residues. The naive CD8 fraction comprised CD45RO-negative cells positively selected for CCR7 and excluded terminally differentiated effector memory CD45RA+ cells. Regarding the study as a whole: Estimated richness was generally greater in naive than memory subsets.

The sample was naive CD8+ T cells sorted from blood. The chain combines TRBV7-9 with TRBJ1-1; D is unclear. This TCR derives from a man aged 25 to 40 in good health. CDR3 in DNA: TGTGCCAGCAGCATGAGGGCTCCTATGAACACTGAAGCTTTCTTT. It encodes CASSMRAPMNTEAFF.